The 17 T cell receptor beta chains reported below all come from one sample, sequenced in a study of spatial heterogeneity in lung cancer. Each CDR3 protein is one row after TCRdb ran MiXCR on the 5' RACE reads. Altogether about 36,000 distinct CDR3 sequences are present, approximately 5.2% being singletons, with the ten largest covering around 26%. As to time point: sample taken at primary tumor resection. From tumor, nontumor lung or frozen PBMC, whole RNA was taken unsorted for sequencing. The source was PBMCs, collected at surgery. The source of these receptors is a female donor with early-stage non-small cell lung cancer.

The chain carries TRBV6-1 and TRBJ2-7; possibly TRBD2 for D (6 bases). This CDR3 is built from 15 residues. V was pared by 2 bases and J by 2 bases, with 13 bases between. Germline V lookup: CDR1 MNHNS, CDR2 SASEGT. DNA of the CDR3: TGTGCCAGCAGTGAACGCCCAGCGGGTCCCTACGAGCAGTACTTC. Its protein product is CASSERPAGPYEQYF.

Many counts were recorded for this clonotype. The V and J genes are TRBV11-2 and TRBJ2-7, with 8 nucleotides matching TRBD2. Germline V gene data show CDR1 as SGHAT and CDR2 as FQNNGV. The CDR3 runs 16 residues. The junction had 7 bases not matched to a gene; V was cut back by 0 bases and J by 3 bases. CDR3 in amino acids: CASSLDGGGGFYEQYF. The DNA of the CDR3 is TGTGCCAGCAGCTTAGATGGTGGCGGGGGGTTCTACGAGCAGTACTTC.

This clonotype was recorded at least ten times. The chain recombines TRBV20-1 with TRBJ2-7; 9 bases map to TRBD2. V gave up 0 bases and J gave up 4 bases; unmatched junction bases: 13. This CDR3 is built from 17 residues. The germline CDR1 and CDR2 sequences are DFQATT and SNEGSKA (reference sequence). The CDR3 loop is CSARDPSGLAGLYEQYF. DNA for the CDR3: TGCAGTGCTAGAGACCCTTCGGGGCTAGCGGGACTTTACGAGCAGTACTTC.

This clonotype came up a few times. This chain joins TRBV27 and TRBJ2-1; 7 bases fit TRBD2. The CDR3 has 13 amino acids. In germline, CDR1 is MNHEY, CDR2 SMNVEV (reference sequence). Losses at the gene ends were 4 bases for V and 5 bases for J; bases not matched to a gene: 2. CDR3 amino acids: CASSSGRHNEQFF. In DNA, the CDR3 is TGTGCCAGCAGTTCCGGGAGGCACAATGAGCAGTTCTTC.

This clonotype was detected many times. J is TRBJ1-2 and V is TRBV24-1; no clear D gene. The CDR3 spans 13 residues. Trimming shortened V by 5 bases and J by 2 bases, and 8 bases separated the two germline ends. Germline CDR1 and CDR2: KGHDR and SFDVKD. CDR3 in amino acids: CATSATGNYGYTF. The CDR3 region has the DNA TGTGCCACCAGTGCCACCGGAAACTATGGCTACACCTTC.

The J gene is TRBJ2-7, the V gene TRBV27; TRBD1 might be the D (5 bases). Germline-derived CDR1 and CDR2 are MNHEY and SMNVEV (reference sequence). Trimming shortened V by 2 bases and J by 7 bases, and 12 bases separated the two germline ends. The CDR3 consists of 13 residues. The CDR3 DNA is TGTGCCAGCAGTTTAAGAAGGGGTTGGGAGCAGTACTTC. Translated, it gives CASSLRRGWEQYF.

This clonotype was seen ten or more times. This chain uses TRBV19 with TRBJ2-1; 9 nucleotides match TRBD2. V lost 3 bases to trimming and J lost 6 bases; unmatched junction nucleotides: 3. CDR1 and CDR2 from the germline V gene are LNHDA and SQIVND (reference sequence). CDR3 length: 14 amino acids. Here the CDR3 DNA reads TGTGCCAGTAGTATTCTAGCGGGACTCAATGAGCAGTTCTTC. Protein product: CASSILAGLNEQFF.

There are many counts of this clonotype. The chain joins TRBV28 to TRBJ2-2, with D hard to call. Trimming shortened V by 6 bases and J by 0 bases, and 11 bases separated the two germline ends. The CDR3 loop spans 15 amino acids. CDR1 is MDHEN and CDR2 is SYDVKM in the germline V gene. CDR3 in amino acids: CASSSQVTNTGELFF. Written as DNA, the CDR3 is TGTGCCAGCAGCTCCCAGGTGACGAACACCGGGGAGCTGTTTTTT.

This clonotype has more than one count but fewer than ten. The J gene is TRBJ2-5, the V gene TRBV7-2, with TRBD2 as a possible D gene (6 bases). CDR3 length: 16 residues. V gave up 2 bases and J gave up 5 bases, with 18 bases separating them. Germline CDR1 SGHTA, CDR2 FQGNSA. Here the CDR3 reads CASSLRSGPRGETQYF. DNA of the CDR3: TGTGCCAGCAGCTTACGTAGCGGACCCCGGGGGGAGACCCAGTACTTC.

This clonotype was observed many times. This rearrangement joins TRBV5-1 to TRBJ1-4; possible D gene TRBD1, 6 bases. Germline-derived CDR1 and CDR2 are SGHRS and YFSETQ. The CDR3 totals 15 residues. Trimming removed 0 bases from V and 7 bases from J, with 13 bases in between. CDR3 sequence reads: CASSLDWGRGEKLFF. The DNA of the CDR3 is TGCGCCAGCAGCTTGGATTGGGGGCGCGGTGAAAAACTGTTTTTT.

Many counts were recorded for this clonotype. The chain is built from TRBV27 and TRBJ2-2; D unclear. The germline V gene encodes CDR1 MNHEY and CDR2 SMNVEV (reference sequence). The CDR3 totals 15 residues. Trimming pared 7 bases from V and 4 bases from J, leaving 16 bases between. CDR3 loop: CASTRWGWITGELFF. In DNA, the CDR3 is TGTGCCAGCACTAGGTGGGGATGGATCACCGGGGAGCTGTTTTTT.

In its sample, this clonotype was seen many times. CDR3 nucleotides: TGTGCCAGCAGCTACGTCATCAATTCACCCCTCCACTTT. Protein product: CASSYVINSPLHF. The chain has TRBV6-5 and TRBJ1-6; D call uncertain. This CDR3 has 13 residues. Germline V gene sequence: CDR1 MNHEY, CDR2 SVGAGI. Trimming stripped 6 bases from V and 7 bases from J, with 10 bases between.

This clonotype was seen at least ten times. The V and J genes are TRBV5-1 and TRBJ1-4, with 10 bases identical to TRBD1. The CDR3 extends over 15 amino acids. Germline values: CDR1 SGHRS, CDR2 YFSETQ. Trimming removed 4 bases from V and 3 bases from J; junction bases left unmatched: 3. CDR3 bases: TGCGCCAGCAGCGGACAGGGGGTAGCTAATGAAAAACTGTTTTTT. Protein sequence: CASSGQGVANEKLFF.

In this sample, this clonotype turned up many times. The chain joins TRBV7-3 to TRBJ1-3; no clear D gene. The CDR3 consists of 13 residues. CDR1 SGHTA and CDR2 FQGTGA come from the germline V gene. Trimming shortened V by 4 bases and J by 4 bases, and 8 bases separated the two germline ends. CDR3 sequence (DNA): TGTGCCAGCAGCTCCCCCAGGGGAAACACCATATATTTT. Translation gives CASSSPRGNTIYF.

This clonotype was detected a few times. The J gene is TRBJ2-4, the V gene TRBV10-2; the D gene is possibly TRBD2 (5 bases). The length of the CDR3 is 13 residues. Trimming removed 3 bases from V and 7 bases from J, with 10 bases in between. Germline assignment: CDR1 WSHSY and CDR2 SAAADI. The CDR3 DNA follows: TGCGCCAGCAGTGAAAGTCGAGGGAACATTCAGTACTTC. It codes for CASSESRGNIQYF.

This clonotype was counted many times. Germline is not matched at one junction end, which may reflect a read error. The V call is TRBV18, the J call TRBJ2-7; weak D call: TRBD2 (5 bases). Per germline, CDR1 KGHSH and CDR2 LQKENI. This CDR3 is built from 12 residues. CDR3 protein: CASSPLRDTPHF. DNA of the CDR3: TGTGCCAGCTCACCACTACGGGATACGCCGCACTTC.

The sample holds many counts of this clonotype. The chain links TRBV7-9 to TRBJ2-7; D is perhaps TRBD2 (5 bases). CDR3 size: 13 residues. CDR1 is SEHNR and CDR2 is FQNEAQ in the germline V gene (reference sequence). The germline V and J ends were trimmed by 4 bases and 6 bases, with 13 bases remaining between them. This CDR3 is CASSSGNALEQYF. DNA for the CDR3: TGTGCCAGCAGCTCGGGGAACGCCCTCGAGCAGTACTTC.